Each of the 17 T cell receptor beta chains below was sequenced from the same sample in a study of cytomegalovirus exposure and HLA in healthy donors. PCR involved 60 Vbeta and 13 Jbeta primers. TCRdb's copy holds only in-frame clones and misses some; the assay was immunoSEQ multiplex PCR. The sample contains under 150,000 clones, about 85% of which appear only once. The sequenced sample was PBMCs. Every receptor here comes from a female donor in good health and CMV-seronegative.

This clone was observed once. This chain connects TRBV4-3 to TRBJ2-5; possibly TRBD1 for D (6 bases). Trimming removed 0 bases at V and 5 bases at J, with 22 bases between. This CDR3 spans 18 amino acids. Germline CDR1 is LGHNA and CDR2 is YSLEER. CDR3 residues: CASSQEQGTITPGETQYF. As DNA, the CDR3 is TGCGCCAGCAGCCAAGAGCAGGGGACAATCACTCCGGGGGAGACCCAGTACTTC.

V gene TRBV27 combines with J gene TRBJ1-2; possible D gene TRBD1, 6 bases. CDR3 length: 15 amino acids. In germline, CDR1 is MNHEY, CDR2 SMNVEV (reference sequence). V lost 0 bases to trimming and J lost 0 bases, with 8 bases between them. The CDR3 loop is CASSLSRGANYGYTF. Here the CDR3 DNA reads TGTGCCAGCAGTTTATCCAGGGGAGCTAACTATGGCTACACCTTC.

V is TRBV6-6 and J is TRBJ1-1, with TRBD1 matching over 8 bases. Germline CDR1 and CDR2: MNHNY and SVGAGI (reference sequence). The J segment lost 1 base and the V segment lost 6 bases, leaving 10 bases of the junction unmatched. The CDR3 is made up of 16 amino acids. CDR3 sequence (DNA): TGTGCCAGCAGGTCGCTTCAGGGGGCGGGGAACACTGAAGCTTTCTTT. Protein sequence: CASRSLQGAGNTEAFF.

This clone was recorded a few times. The rearrangement uses TRBV30 and TRBJ2-5, with 9 nucleotides matching TRBD2. J lost 1 base, V lost 2 bases, and 5 bases had no gene match. Germline V CDR1 and CDR2: GTSNPN, SVGIG (reference sequence). The CDR3 is 15 amino acids. CDR3 protein: CAWSRASGAQETQYF. CDR3 bases: TGTGCCTGGAGTAGGGCTAGCGGGGCCCAAGAGACCCAGTACTTC.

This chain's CDR3 is CASSLAPTGGYGYTF. Written as DNA, the CDR3 is TGTGCCAGCAGCTTGGCCCCGACAGGGGGCTATGGCTACACCTTC. V gene TRBV5-4 combines with J gene TRBJ1-2, with 9 bases matching TRBD1. The ends lost 0 bases at V and 4 bases at J; junction bases unmatched: 4. This CDR3 has 15 residues. From germline, CDR1 is SGHNT and CDR2 YYREEE (reference sequence).

J is TRBJ2-7 and V is TRBV19; weak D call: TRBD2 (6 bases). The germline V gene encodes CDR1 LNHDA and CDR2 SQIVND (reference sequence). Trimming took 5 bases from V and 0 from J, leaving 11 bases between them. This CDR3 comprises 14 residues. Here the CDR3 reads CASSWRVNSYEQYF. CDR3 sequence (DNA): TGTGCCAGTAGTTGGAGGGTAAACTCCTACGAGCAGTACTTC.

CDR3 amino acids: CASSLEEGKTLFNEQYF. The CDR3 DNA sequence: TGTGCCAGCAGTTTAGAAGAGGGTAAGACGTTGTTCAACGAGCAGTACTTC. This chain joins TRBV28 and TRBJ2-7; D is perhaps TRBD2 (5 bases). The CDR3 runs to 17 residues. Germline V gene lookup returns CDR1 MDHEN and CDR2 SYDVKM. The V gene lost 2 bases and the J gene lost 5 bases, with 22 bases spanning the gap.

This clone was observed once. This chain connects TRBV27 to TRBJ2-3; TRBD1 matches at 7 bases. V shed 6 bases and J 2 bases; nucleotides not matched to a gene: 5. Germline V gene sequence: CDR1 MNHEY, CDR2 SMNVEV (reference sequence). The CDR3 runs to 14 residues. CDR3: CASRAGTATDTQYF. The CDR3 DNA reads TGTGCCAGCAGAGCCGGGACAGCCACAGATACGCAGTATTTT.

V is TRBV10-3 and J is TRBJ1-1, with TRBD1 matching 8 bases. V dropped 0 bases and J dropped 5; count of bases not matched to a gene: 2. Germline CDR1 ENHRY, CDR2 SYGVKD. This CDR3 has 14 residues. CDR3 coding DNA: TGTGCCATCAGTGAGTCGACAGGGGTGACTGAAGCTTTCTTT. The encoded protein is CAISESTGVTEAFF.

V is TRBV18 and J is TRBJ1-5; D is ambiguous. Trimming removed 0 bases from V and 2 bases from J, with 11 bases in between. CDR1 and CDR2 (germline): KGHSH, LQKENI. The CDR3 contains 16 residues. The chain's CDR3 is CASSPPSRGGNQPQHF. Written as DNA, the CDR3 is TGTGCCAGCTCACCACCGAGTCGAGGTGGCAATCAGCCCCAGCATTTT.

This chain links TRBV6-5 with TRBJ1-2, with D tentatively TRBD1 (5 bases). With 6 bases removed from V and 3 bases from J, the gap between germline ends came to 14 bases. The germline gives CDR1 MNHEY, CDR2 SVGAGI. There are 14 residues in the CDR3. In nucleotides, the CDR3 is TGTGCCAGCAGATTCCTCAGGGCGCACTATGGCTACACCTTC. As protein: CASRFLRAHYGYTF.

The rearrangement joins TRBV18 to TRBJ2-1; 10 nucleotides match TRBD1. The CDR3 spans 19 residues. Germline CDR1 is KGHSH and CDR2 is LQKENI. J was trimmed by 4 bases and V by 3 bases; bases with no gene match: 15. The CDR3 sequence: CASSPTPLTGGAGYNEQFF. CDR3 nucleotide sequence: TGTGCCAGCTCACCCACGCCATTGACAGGGGGCGCGGGGTACAATGAGCAGTTCTTC.

This clone was counted a few times. This sequence joins TRBV11-3 and TRBJ1-1; D not resolved. The CDR3 is 13 amino acids. The V gene's germline CDR1 is SGHNT and CDR2 YENEEA. The V gene lost 1 base and the J gene lost 2 bases, with 5 bases spanning the gap. This chain's CDR3 is CASSLGVNTEAFF. CDR3 DNA: TGTGCCAGCAGCTTAGGAGTCAACACTGAAGCTTTCTTT.

V usage is TRBV7-2 and J usage is TRBJ1-6; 7 bases map to TRBD1. Germline V gene data show CDR1 as SGHTA and CDR2 as FQGNSA. The CDR3 spans 15 residues. Trimming at V came to 6 bases and at J to 6 bases, leaving 8 bases not matched to a gene. The CDR3 sequence is CASRLGQQSNSPLHF. DNA for the CDR3: TGTGCCAGCAGGCTGGGACAGCAATCTAATTCACCCCTCCACTTT.

The rearrangement joins TRBV4-3 to TRBJ1-5; D gene unclear. CDR3 size: 13 residues. Trimming shortened V by 0 bases and J by 5 bases, and 5 bases separated the two germline ends. In germline, CDR1 is LGHNA, CDR2 YSLEER. The CDR3 is CASSQDKHQPQHF. The DNA of the CDR3 is TGCGCCAGCAGCCAAGATAAGCATCAGCCCCAGCATTTT.

The chain uses TRBV14 and TRBJ2-7; TRBD1 aligns across 7 bases. The germline gives CDR1 SGHDN, CDR2 FVKESK. The CDR3 loop spans 15 amino acids. Trimming at V came to 1 base and at J to 2 bases, leaving 5 bases not matched to a gene. Written as DNA, the CDR3 is TGTGCCAGCAGCCAAGGGGGGCAGGGGGCCTACGAGCAGTACTTC. Protein product: CASSQGGQGAYEQYF.

This rearrangement joins TRBV5-1 to TRBJ2-3; 10 bases are a match to TRBD2. V dropped 3 bases and J dropped 4; count of bases not matched to a gene: 2. This CDR3 is 14 amino acids long. Germline CDR1 reads SGHRS; CDR2 reads YFSETQ. The CDR3 protein is CASSSAGGADTQYF. The CDR3 DNA sequence: TGCGCCAGCAGCTCAGCGGGAGGGGCAGATACGCAGTATTTT.